Below are 13 T cell receptor beta chains sequenced from a single sample in a study of tumor-infiltrating lymphocytes in primary liver carcinoma. Reverse transcription of 450 to 500 ng total RNA with a constant-region primer produced TCR beta cDNA. Each TCR beta library was derived from three nested multiplex PCR rounds that employed slightly modified ARM-PCR. The opening two PCR rounds, approximately 10 cycles each, paired TRBV1-TRBV30 forward primers with a C-beta reverse primer. TCRdb used MiXCR to reprocess the multiplex PCR reads, holding one entry per CDR3 protein. The repertoire holds about 200,000 distinct CDR3 sequences, with around three fifths as singletons. Blood RNA was derived from unsorted whole blood, and germline DNA was extracted too. Sequenced material: peripheral blood. All receptors come from a woman aged 55-70 years with primary liver carcinoma and hepatitis B virus infection.

This clonotype was recorded a few times. A read error may explain this, as a much larger clone is one base away. The V and J genes are TRBV12-3 or TRBV12-4 and TRBJ2-3; 9 positions match TRBD2. The CDR3 extends over 15 amino acids. The V segment lost 6 bases and the J segment 8 bases; nucleotides outside the gene matches: 12. CDR3 sequence (DNA): TGTGCCAGCAGCAAGGTTAGCGGGAGTCGTCCTACGCAGTATTTT. Its translation is CASSKVSGSRPTQYF.

Concerning this clonotype itself: Relative to the germline gene, one junction end is altered; a read error may explain this. V usage is TRBV11-2 and J usage is TRBJ2-2, with TRBD2 matching 7 bases. The CDR3 contains 16 residues. Germline assignment: CDR1 SGHAT and CDR2 FQNNGV. CDR3 coding DNA: TGTGCCTGCAGCTCCGGACTAGTTCAGGACACCGGGGAGCTATTTTTT. Its translation is CACSSGLVQDTGELFF.

This clonotype was recorded only once. This sequence may be a read error, since a much larger clone differs from it by one base. The rearrangement joins TRBV6-8 to TRBJ2-2; weak D call: TRBD1 (5 bases). Germline CDR1 reads MNHGY; CDR2 reads SAAAGT. CDR3 length equals 15 residues. V lost 1 base and J 6 bases, leaving 12 bases between the germline ends. CDR3 in amino acids: CASSYCKPTAGELFF. For the CDR3, the DNA is TGTGCCAGCAGTTACTGCAAACCGACAGCCGGGGAGCTGTTTTTT.

A few counts support this clonotype. With a much larger clone just one base away, this may be a read error. The V gene is TRBV12-3 or TRBV12-4, the J gene TRBJ1-3; D uncertain. CDR3 length: 14 amino acids. The CDR3 reads CGSSLVGSGNTIYF. CDR3 nucleotide sequence: TGTGGCAGCAGTTTAGTGGGCTCTGGAAACACCATATATTTT.

Concerning this clonotype itself: At one boundary the junction diverges from the germline segment, which might be a read error. This sequence joins TRBV5-4 and TRBJ2-7; TRBD2 might be the D (5 bases). The CDR3 length is 15 residues. CDR1 is SGHNT, CDR2 YYREEE, per germline (reference sequence). The CDR3 here is CTSSWGSALNYEQYF. For the CDR3, the DNA is TGTACCAGCAGCTGGGGTAGCGCCCTGAATTACGAGCAGTACTTC.

V is TRBV5-4 and J is TRBJ2-5; D is possibly TRBD1 (5 bases). Germline values: CDR1 SGHNT, CDR2 YYREEE (reference sequence). V dropped 4 bases and J dropped 5 bases, with 15 bases sitting between them. There are 14 residues in the CDR3. In nucleotides, the CDR3 is TGTGCCAGCAGCCCCCGCGCAGGGAAGGAGACCCAGTACTTC. Residues: CASSPRAGKETQYF.

A note on this clonotype: Mismatch with germline at one junction end may stem from a read error. This CDR3 is CSVEGLAGEATDTRYF. The CDR3 DNA reads as TGCAGCGTTGAAGGGCTAGCGGGAGAAGCCACAGATACGCGGTATTTT. V and J are TRBV29-1 and TRBJ2-3; the match to TRBD2 covers 10 bases. There are 16 residues in the CDR3. Germline V gene data show CDR1 as SQVTM and CDR2 as ANQGSEA.

This clonotype was recorded many times. The V gene is TRBV6-6, the J gene TRBJ2-1; D remains ambiguous. The V end was cut by 7 bases, the J end by 1 base, with 11 bases between. The germline V gene has CDR1 MNHNY and CDR2 SVGAGI (reference sequence). The CDR3 runs to 14 residues. The CDR3 sequence is CASTPSRSYNEQFF. For the CDR3, the DNA is TGTGCCAGCACTCCGTCGCGGTCCTACAATGAGCAGTTCTTC.

This clonotype has a handful of counts. The V and J genes are TRBV7-8 and TRBJ2-4; weak D call: TRBD2 (7 bases). The CDR3 is made up of 15 amino acids. Looked up from germline, CDR1 is SGHVS and CDR2 is FQNEAQ. The V end was cut by 1 base, the J end by 4 bases, with 11 bases between. The CDR3 protein is CASSLVGGAKNIQYF. Written as DNA, the CDR3 is TGTGCCAGCAGCTTAGTTGGGGGGGCGAAAAACATTCAGTACTTC.

This clonotype came up a few times. The chain uses TRBV9 and TRBJ2-2, with D unclear. Germline lookup yields CDR1 SGDLS and CDR2 YYNGEE. This CDR3 comprises 13 residues. V was cut by 3 bases and J by 5 bases, with 8 bases left in between. In nucleotides, the CDR3 is TGTGCCAGCAGCGCCGGTCGTACCGGGGAGCTGTTTTTT. Translation gives CASSAGRTGELFF. The full variable domain, rest sourced from reference TRBV9 and TRBJ2-2, is DSGVTQTPKHLITATGQRVTLRCSPRSGDLSVYWYQQSLDQGLQFLIQYYNGEERAKGNILERFSAQQFPDLHSELNLSSLELGDSALYFCASSAGRTGELFFGEGSRLTVL.

This chain joins TRBV6-5 and TRBJ1-5; D is ambiguous. CDR1 and CDR2 from the germline V gene are MNHEY and SVGAGI. V dropped 5 bases and J dropped 0 bases, with 11 bases sitting between them. The CDR3 is 15 residues long. The CDR3 coding sequence is TGTGCCAGCAGTCCCCGGCCGCATAGCAATCAGCCCCAGCATTTT. Protein sequence: CASSPRPHSNQPQHF.

This clonotype has a single count. Since a much larger clone is just one base distant, this may be a read error. The chain employs TRBV6-1 and TRBJ2-2; D unresolved. This CDR3 region has 17 residues. Trimming removed 3 bases from V and 0 bases from J, with 14 bases in between. Germline CDR1 MNHNS, CDR2 SASEGT. In DNA, the CDR3 is TGTGCCAGCAGTGAGTTGAATCGTATAACGAACACCGGGGAGCTGTTTTTT. This encodes CASSELNRITNTGELFF.

Comments on this clonotype: Being one base from a much bigger clone, this may be a read error. The gene calls are TRBV5-1 and TRBJ2-2; 12 nucleotides agree with TRBD2. The CDR3 length is 18 residues. V lost 2 bases, J lost 2 bases, and 7 bases stayed unmatched. The germline gives CDR1 SGHRS, CDR2 YFSETQ. The CDR3 loop is CASSFTSGRTGNTGELFF. The CDR3 nucleotides are TGCGCCAGCAGCTTCACTAGCGGGAGGACGGGAAACACCGGGGAGCTGTTTTTT.